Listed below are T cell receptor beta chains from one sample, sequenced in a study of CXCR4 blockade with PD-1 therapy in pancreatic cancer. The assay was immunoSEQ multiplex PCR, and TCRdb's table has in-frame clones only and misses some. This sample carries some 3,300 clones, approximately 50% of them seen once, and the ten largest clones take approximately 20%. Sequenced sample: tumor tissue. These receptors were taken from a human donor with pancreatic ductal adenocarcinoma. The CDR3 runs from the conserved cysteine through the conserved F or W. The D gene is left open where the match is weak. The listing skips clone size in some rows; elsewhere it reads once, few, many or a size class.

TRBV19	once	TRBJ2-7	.	TGTGCCAGTAGTAAGCCCTCGAGCCCCTACGAGCAGTACTTC	CASSKPSSPYEQYF
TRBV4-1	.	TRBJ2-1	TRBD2	TGCGCTAGCAGCCAAGTCCCGGGGCTAGCGGCCTACAATGAGCAGTTCTTC	CASSQVPGLAAYNEQFF
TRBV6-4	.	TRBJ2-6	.	TGTGCCAGCAGCCCCCCAGTCACGGGACCTGGGGCCAACGTCCTGACTTTC	CASSPPVTGPGANVLTF
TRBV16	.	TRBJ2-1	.	TGTGCCAGCAGCCAAAGCAATTACAATGAGCAGTTCTTC	CASSQSNYNEQFF
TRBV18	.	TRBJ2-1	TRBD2	TGTGCCAGCTCACCACGCCTAGCGGGGGACCACAATGAGCAGTTCTTC	CASSPRLAGDHNEQFF
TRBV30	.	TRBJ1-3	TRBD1	TGTGCCTGCCCCGGGACAGGGAGTTTTTCTGGAAACACCATATATTTT	CACPGTGSFSGNTIYF
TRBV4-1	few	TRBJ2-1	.	TGCGCCAGCAGCCAAGGGTTAGCTATGGATGAGCAGTTCTTC	CASSQGLAMDEQFF
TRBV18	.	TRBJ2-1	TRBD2	TGTGCCAGCTCACCAATAGCGGGAGGGGGCTACAATGAGCAGTTCTTC	CASSPIAGGGYNEQFF
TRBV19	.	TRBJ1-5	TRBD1	TGTGCCAGTAGTGGACAGGCCCTGAATCAGCCCCAGCATTTT	CASSGQALNQPQHF
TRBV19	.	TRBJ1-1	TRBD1	TGTGCCAGTAGTATACGACAGGGGTGGAACACTGAAGCTTTCTTT	CASSIRQGWNTEAFF
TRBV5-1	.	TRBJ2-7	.	TGCGCCAGCAGCCACAAGACAGGGAGGTCCTACGAGCAGTACTTC	CASSHKTGRSYEQYF
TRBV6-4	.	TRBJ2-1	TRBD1	TGTGCCAGCAGCGCGACAGGGGAGTCCTACAATGAGCAGTTCTTC	CASSATGESYNEQFF
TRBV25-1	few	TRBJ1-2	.	TGTGCCAGCAGTGAGTCTAGTGCCTGGGGCTACACCTTC	CASSESSAWGYTF
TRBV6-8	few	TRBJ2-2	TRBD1	TGTGCCAGCAGCCTGGGACAGGGGACCGGGGAGCTGTTTTTT	CASSLGQGTGELFF
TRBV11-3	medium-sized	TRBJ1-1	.	TGTGCCAGCAGCTGGGATCTAGTAGGGGACACTGAAGCTTTCTTT	CASSWDLVGDTEAFF
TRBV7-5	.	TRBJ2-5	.	TGTGCCAGCAGCTTAGCAGGGGCTAGCGGGAGCGAGACCCAGTACTTC	CASSLAGASGSETQYF
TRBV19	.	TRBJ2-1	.	TGTGCCAGTGCCCCCCAGCGCGCGAACAATGAGCAGTTCTTC	CASAPQRANNEQFF
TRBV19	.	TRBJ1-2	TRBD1	TGTGCCACCCTTCGGGACAGACCTAACTATGGCTACACCTTC	CATLRDRPNYGYTF
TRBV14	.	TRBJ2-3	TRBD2	TGTGCCAGCAGCCAAGAGGTACAAGGGACTATCCGTGTAGATACGCAGTATTTT	CASSQEVQGTIRVDTQYF
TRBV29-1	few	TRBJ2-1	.	TGCAGCGCCGCCGGACTGGTACCGCCTGAGCAGTTCTTC	CSAAGLVPPEQFF
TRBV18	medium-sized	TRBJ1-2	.	TGTGCCAGCTCACCCGAACCAACTCGGGGCTACACCTTC	CASSPEPTRGYTF
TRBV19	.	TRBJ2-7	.	TGTGCCAGTAGTCTTCTGGGCCTCGGGGGAGAGCAGTACTTC	CASSLLGLGGEQYF
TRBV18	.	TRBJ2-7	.	TGTGCCAGCTCACCCGGCAGAGAATACGAGCAGTACTTC	CASSPGREYEQYF
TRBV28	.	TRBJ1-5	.	TGTGCCAGCAGTTTAGCGGACGCGGGCAATCAGCCCCAGCATTTT	CASSLADAGNQPQHF
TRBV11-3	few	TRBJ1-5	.	TGTGCCAGCAGCCCGAAGGACGGGGATCAGCCCCAGCATTTT	CASSPKDGDQPQHF
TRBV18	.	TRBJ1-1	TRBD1	TGTGCCAGCTCTCCCCCGGGGACAGGGGGCCACACTGAAGCTTTCTTT	CASSPPGTGGHTEAFF
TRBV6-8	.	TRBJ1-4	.	TGTGCCAGCAGTTATCTGTATAATGAAAAACTGTTTTTT	CASSYLYNEKLFF
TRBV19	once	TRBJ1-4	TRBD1	TGTGCCAGTAGTTTACAGGGGGAACTGTTTTTT	CASSLQGELFF
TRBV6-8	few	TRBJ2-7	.	TGTGCCAGCAGGCTACAGGGCGGGGAGCAGTACTTC	CASRLQGGEQYF
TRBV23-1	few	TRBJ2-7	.	TGCGCCAGCAGCTGGGACAAGGCCTACGAGCAGTACTTC	CASSWDKAYEQYF
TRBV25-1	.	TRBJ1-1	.	TGTGCCAGCAGTGAATTTGAGGAAACAACGGGAGCTTTCTTT	CASSEFEETTGAFF
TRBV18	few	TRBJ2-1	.	TGTGCCAGCTCGCCCCCTTCAGTAAATGAGCAGTTCTTC	CASSPPSVNEQFF
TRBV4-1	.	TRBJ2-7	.	TGCGCCAGCAGCCAAGGGGTCGGTAGGGCATACGAGCAGTACTTC	CASSQGVGRAYEQYF
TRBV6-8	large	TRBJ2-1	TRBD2	TGTGCCAGCACGGGAGGCAGCGGGTACAATGAGCAGTTCTTC	CASTGGSGYNEQFF
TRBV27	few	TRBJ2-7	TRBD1	TGTGCCAGCAGTCCCCACAAAGGGACAGCCGCCTACGAGCAGTACTTC	CASSPHKGTAAYEQYF
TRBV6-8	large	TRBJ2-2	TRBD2	TGTGCCAGCAGTTACTCGGGCCTAGCGGGAAATGTCGGGGAGCTGTTTTTT	CASSYSGLAGNVGELFF
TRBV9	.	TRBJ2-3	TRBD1	TGTGCCAGCAGCGCCCAATCAGGGGGAGATACGCAGTATTTT	CASSAQSGGDTQYF
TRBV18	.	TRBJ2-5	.	TGTGCCAGCTCACCACCGTCCGACGAGACCCAGTACTTC	CASSPPSDETQYF
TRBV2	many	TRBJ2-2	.	TGTGCCAGCAGTCCTACCGGGCCGCTTACCGGGGAGCTGTTTTTT	CASSPTGPLTGELFF
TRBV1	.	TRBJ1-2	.	TGCGCCAGCAGCCCTAGAGAAGTCCTGGAGACCTATGGCTACACCTTC	CASSPREVLETYGYTF